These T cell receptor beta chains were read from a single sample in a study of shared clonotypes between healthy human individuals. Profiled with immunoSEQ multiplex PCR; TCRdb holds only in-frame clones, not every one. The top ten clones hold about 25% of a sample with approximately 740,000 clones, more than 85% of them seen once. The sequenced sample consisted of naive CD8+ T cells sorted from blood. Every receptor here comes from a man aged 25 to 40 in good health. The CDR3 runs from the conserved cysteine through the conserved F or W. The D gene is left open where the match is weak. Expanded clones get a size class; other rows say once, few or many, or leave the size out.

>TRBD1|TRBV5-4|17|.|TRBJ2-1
CASRPDPRGTGDNEQFF
TGTGCCAGCAGACCGGACCCTCGCGGGACAGGCGACAATGAGCAGTTCTTC
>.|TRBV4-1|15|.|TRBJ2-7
CASSQGVAASYEQYF
TGCGCCAGCAGCCAAGGGGTGGCAGCTTCCTACGAGCAGTACTTC
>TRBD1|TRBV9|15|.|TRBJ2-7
CASSASGTGSHEQYF
TGTGCCAGCAGCGCGTCCGGGACAGGGAGCCACGAGCAGTACTTC
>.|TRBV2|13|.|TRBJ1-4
CAGRPGQAEKLFF
TGTGCCGGCCGTCCGGGGCAGGCTGAAAAACTGTTTTTT
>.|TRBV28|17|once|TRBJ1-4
CASSLWALGDDNEKLFF
TGTGCCAGCAGTTTATGGGCTCTCGGGGATGATAATGAAAAACTGTTTTTT
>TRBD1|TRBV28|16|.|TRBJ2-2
CASSLFGQANTGELFF
TGTGCCAGCAGTTTATTTGGACAGGCGAACACCGGGGAGCTGTTTTTT
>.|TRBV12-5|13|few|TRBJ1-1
CASSKAPNTEAFF
TGTGCTAGTTCGAAAGCGCCGAACACTGAAGCTTTCTTT
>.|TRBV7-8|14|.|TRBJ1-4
CASSPLALDEKLFF
TGTGCCAGCAGTCCCTTGGCCCTTGATGAAAAACTGTTTTTT
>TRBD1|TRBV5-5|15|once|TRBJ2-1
CASSLGDRLHNEQFF
TGTGCCAGCAGCTTGGGGGACAGACTTCACAATGAGCAGTTCTTC
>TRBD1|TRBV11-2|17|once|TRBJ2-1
CASSSSGTGVVYNEQFF
TGTGCCAGCAGCTCATCCGGGACAGGGGTGGTTTACAATGAGCAGTTCTTC
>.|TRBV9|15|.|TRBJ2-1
CASSVGSGSYNEQFF
TGTGCCAGCAGCGTGGGGTCGGGTTCCTACAATGAGCAGTTCTTC
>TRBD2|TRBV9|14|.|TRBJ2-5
CASSASGSKETQYF
TGTGCCAGCAGCGCTAGCGGGAGTAAGGAGACCCAGTACTTC
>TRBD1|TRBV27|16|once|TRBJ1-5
CASRPGTVNSNQPQHF
TGTGCCAGCAGACCTGGGACAGTCAATAGCAATCAGCCCCAGCATTTT
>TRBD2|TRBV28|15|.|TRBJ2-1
CASSLRGGSYNEQFF
TGTGCCAGCAGTTTAAGGGGCGGGAGCTACAATGAGCAGTTCTTC
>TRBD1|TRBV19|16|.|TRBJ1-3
CASIGTGDFSGNTIYF
TGTGCCAGTATTGGTACAGGGGACTTCTCTGGAAACACCATATATTTT
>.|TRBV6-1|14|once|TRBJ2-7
CASSLVDRGYEQYF
TGTGCCAGCAGTCTCGTGGACCGAGGATACGAGCAGTACTTC
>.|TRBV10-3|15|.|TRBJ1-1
CAIRRPGLENTEAFF
TGTGCCATCAGGCGCCCGGGACTTGAGAACACTGAAGCTTTCTTT